These 25 T cell receptor beta chains were all obtained from the same sample, sequenced in a study of blood T cells in healthy people across ages. Primers used in a second PCR of roughly 7 to 11 cycles were a sample-barcoded 5' primer and a J-beta primer mix. Each CDR3 protein is one row after TCRdb ran MiXCR on the 5' RACE reads. The table lists over 1,500,000 distinct CDR3 sequences, roughly 52% of them singletons, with 2.1% in the top ten. Material for sequencing was blood. These receptors originate from a woman in her 40s in good health.

This clonotype was seen a few times. CDR3 sequence (DNA): TGTGCCAGCAGCTTGGCCACGGGGAGGGGAAACATTCAGTACTTC. Its translation is CASSLATGRGNIQYF. This chain uses TRBV7-2 with TRBJ2-4, with 7 bases lining up with TRBD2. This CDR3 region has 15 residues. Germline V CDR1 and CDR2: SGHTA, FQGNSA. Trimming removed 3 bases from V and 6 bases from J; junction bases left unmatched: 8. Based on the CDR3 plus reference TRBV7-2 and TRBJ2-4, the full variable domain is GAGVSQSPSNKVTEKGKDVELRCDPISGHTALYWYRQSLGQGLEFLIYFQGNSAPDKSGLPSDRFSAERTGGSVSTLTIQRTQQEDSAVYLCASSLATGRGNIQYFGAGTRLSVL.

This clonotype was observed a few times. The CDR3 protein is CASSPNLIGQGVNSPLHF. The CDR3 DNA follows: TGTGCCAGCAGCCCTAACCTAATCGGACAGGGGGTGAATTCACCCCTCCACTTT. The V gene is TRBV3-1, the J gene TRBJ1-6; 10 bases match TRBD1. Germline V gene lookup returns CDR1 LGHDT and CDR2 YNNKEL (reference sequence). The length of the CDR3 is 18 residues. V shed 4 bases and J 7 bases; nucleotides not matched to a gene: 13. The full variable domain, completed using reference TRBV3-1 and TRBJ1-6, is DTAVSQTPKYLVTQMGNDKSIKCEQNLGHDTMYWYKQDSKKFLKIMFSYNNKELIINETVPNRFSPKSPDKAHLNLHINSLELGDSAVYFCASSPNLIGQGVNSPLHFGNGTRLTVT.

The V and J genes are TRBV20-1 and TRBJ1-2; D is unclear. The CDR3 contains 16 residues. Per germline, CDR1 DFQATT and CDR2 SNEGSKA (reference sequence). V gave up 6 bases and J gave up 0 bases, with 20 bases separating them. The CDR3 DNA is TGCAGTGCGGCCAGGACTGAGATCAGTACTAACTATGGCTACACCTTC. Translation: CSAARTEISTNYGYTF.

In its sample, this clonotype was seen a few times. The J gene is TRBJ2-4, the V gene TRBV7-2, with TRBD1 matching 11 bases. The J call may be faulty, since TRBJ2-7 better matches the DNA end. Germline CDR1 SGHTA, CDR2 FQGNSA. CDR3 length equals 14 residues. Written as DNA, the CDR3 is TGTGCCAGCAGCCTTGGGACAGGGGGACGCGAGCAGTACTTC. The encoded protein is CASSLGTGGREQYF.

This clonotype was detected a few times. The chain couples TRBV9 to TRBJ1-2; D may be TRBD1 (6 bases). CDR1 and CDR2 from the germline V gene are SGDLS and YYNGEE. The V end lost 4 bases, the J end lost 5 bases, and 15 bases lay between the germline ends. CDR3 length: 14 residues. The CDR3 nucleotides are TGTGCCAGCAGCCCCCAGGGGCTCGAGTATGGCTACACCTTC. Its protein product is CASSPQGLEYGYTF.

CDR3 region: CASSQEPASGVLQETQYF. The CDR3 DNA reads TGTGCCAGCAGCCAAGAACCCGCGAGCGGGGTACTCCAAGAGACCCAGTACTTC. J is TRBJ2-5 and V is TRBV4-2; 7 bases are a match to TRBD2. Looked up from germline, CDR1 is LGHNA and CDR2 is YNFKEQ. The CDR3 sequence is 18 residues long. J gave up 1 base and V 0 bases, and 11 bases lay outside the gene matches.

This clonotype was counted between two and nine times. The chain links TRBV7-2 to TRBJ2-7, with D possibly being TRBD1 (6 bases). CDR3 length: 14 amino acids. Trimming removed 1 base at V and 6 bases at J, with 13 bases between. Per the germline V gene, CDR1 is SGHTA and CDR2 is FQGNSA. This CDR3 is CASSLGPQGSEQYF. The CDR3 region has the DNA TGTGCCAGCAGCTTAGGGCCACAGGGAAGCGAGCAGTACTTC.

The chain is built from TRBV20-1 and TRBJ2-7; D is perhaps TRBD1 or TRBD2 (5 bases each). Germline assignment: CDR1 DFQATT and CDR2 SNEGSKA (reference sequence). Trimming shortened V by 1 base and J by 4 bases, and 17 bases separated the two germline ends. This CDR3 contains 15 residues. This CDR3 is CSARVRGSERYEQYF. CDR3 DNA sequence: TGCAGTGCTAGAGTAAGGGGTAGCGAGAGATACGAGCAGTACTTC.

The V call is TRBV27, the J call TRBJ1-6; a weak D match, TRBD1 (5 bases). This CDR3 is built from 15 residues. CDR1 is MNHEY, CDR2 SMNVEV, per germline (reference sequence). Trimming took 1 base from V and 3 from J, leaving 7 bases between them. The CDR3 sequence is CASSLLGGYNSPLHF. The CDR3 coding sequence is TGTGCCAGCAGTTTATTGGGGGGCTATAATTCACCCCTCCACTTT.

The rearrangement uses TRBV6-5 and TRBJ2-1; 8 bases line up with TRBD1. The CDR3 contains 15 residues. J was trimmed by 0 bases and V by 5 bases; bases with no gene match: 3. Per germline, CDR1 MNHEY and CDR2 SVGAGI. In DNA form, the CDR3 reads TGTGCCAGCAGTACGGACAGGGTCTCCTACAATGAGCAGTTCTTC. Translated: CASSTDRVSYNEQFF.

This sequence joins TRBV7-9 and TRBJ2-7; 8 nucleotides match TRBD2. The trim removed 1 base at V and 6 bases at J, leaving 11 bases unmatched. Germline V CDR1 and CDR2: SEHNR, FQNEAQ (reference sequence). The CDR3 runs to 16 residues. The CDR3 region has the DNA TGTGCCAGCAGCTTAGTTGTCGGGGCGGGAGGTTCCGAGCAGTACTTC. This sequence encodes CASSLVVGAGGSEQYF.

This clonotype was picked up many times. The V gene is TRBV20-1, the J gene TRBJ2-7, with 7 bases aligning to TRBD1. Germline V gene data show CDR1 as DFQATT and CDR2 as SNEGSKA (reference sequence). CDR3 size: 16 residues. V was clipped by 3 bases and J by 12 bases; unmatched bases: 23. CDR3 in amino acids: CSARTGIALSPTLGYF. The CDR3 coding sequence is TGCAGTGCTAGGACAGGGATTGCCCTATCCCCTACTCTGGGGTACTTC.

The chain carries TRBV29-1 and TRBJ2-5, with 10 bases fitting TRBD1. The CDR3 covers 15 residues. J was trimmed by 3 bases and V by 0 bases; bases with no gene match: 4. Germline-derived CDR1 and CDR2 are SQVTM and ANQGSEA. The CDR3 protein is CSVEDPGTGEETQYF. CDR3 in DNA: TGCAGCGTTGAAGACCCCGGGACAGGGGAAGAGACCCAGTACTTC.

The genes are TRBV6-6 and TRBJ2-1; D not resolved. V was clipped by 3 bases and J by 0 bases, with 9 bases between them. Looked up from germline, CDR1 is MNHNY and CDR2 is SVGAGI (reference sequence). The CDR3 loop spans 15 amino acids. CDR3 in DNA: TGTGCCAGCAGTTATAGGGCGAGCTCCTACAATGAGCAGTTCTTC. It yields the protein CASSYRASSYNEQFF.

This chain uses TRBV7-8 with TRBJ1-6; the D is unclear. Trimming removed 2 bases at V and 6 bases at J, with 17 bases between. Germline assignment: CDR1 SGHVS and CDR2 FQNEAQ. The CDR3 runs 17 residues. The CDR3 DNA reads as TGTGCCAGCAGCTTACTTGTTCGGAGGGAGAGTAATTCACCCCTCCACTTT. As protein: CASSLLVRRESNSPLHF.

The rearrangement links TRBV28 to TRBJ2-7; either TRBD1 or TRBD2 may fit D (5 bases each). The CDR3 spans 15 residues. With 6 bases removed from V and 4 bases from J, the gap between germline ends came to 19 bases. Germline assignment: CDR1 MDHEN and CDR2 SYDVKM. Here the CDR3 DNA reads TGTGCCAGCAGGCTCAGGGACGGGGCCCCTTACGAGCAGTACTTC. Translated: CASRLRDGAPYEQYF.

V is TRBV5-6 and J is TRBJ2-7; D call uncertain. CDR3 size: 13 residues. Germline assignment: CDR1 SGHDT and CDR2 YYEEEE. V lost 4 bases to trimming and J lost 6 bases, with 14 bases between them. CDR3 protein: CASSIPPAPEQYF. CDR3 coding DNA: TGTGCCAGCAGCATACCGCCGGCCCCCGAGCAGTACTTC. The full variable domain, with the rest looked up from reference TRBV5-6 and TRBJ2-7, is DAGVTQSPTHLIKTRGQQVTLRCSPKSGHDTVSWYQQALGQGPQFIFQYYEEEERQRGNFPDRFSGHQFPNYSSELNVNALLLGDSALYLCASSIPPAPEQYFGPGTRLTVT.

At least ten counts were recorded for this clonotype. J is TRBJ2-5 and V is TRBV6-6; TRBD1 matches at 8 bases. The length of the CDR3 is 14 residues. Germline V gene data show CDR1 as MNHNY and CDR2 as SVGAGI (reference sequence). V lost 2 bases and J lost 5; bases outside the gene matches: 4. The CDR3 DNA reads as TGTGCCAGCAGTTACGGGACAGGACGGGAGACCCAGTACTTC. Residues: CASSYGTGRETQYF.

The CDR3 DNA follows: TGTGCCAGCAGCGTACGGGACTTTAGCACAGATACGCAGTATTTT. Protein sequence: CASSVRDFSTDTQYF. The rearrangement joins TRBV9 to TRBJ2-3, with a possible D match to TRBD2 (6 bases). This CDR3 region has 15 residues. Trimming cost V 1 base and J 0 bases, with 9 bases left between them. The germline V gene has CDR1 SGDLS and CDR2 YYNGEE.

This rearrangement joins TRBV4-3 to TRBJ2-7; D is uncertain. Germline V gives CDR1 LGHNA, CDR2 YSLEER. Trimming stripped 4 bases from V and 2 bases from J, with 12 bases between. The CDR3 is 14 amino acids. This CDR3 reads CASSLGLQTYEQYF. CDR3 coding DNA: TGCGCCAGCAGCCTCGGGCTGCAAACCTACGAGCAGTACTTC.

J is TRBJ2-5 and V is TRBV5-5; 7 nucleotides align to TRBD2. This CDR3 has 12 residues. V gave up 6 bases and J gave up 11 bases; unmatched junction bases: 10. Germline values: CDR1 SGHKS, CDR2 YYEKEE (reference sequence). The CDR3 reads CASTGPGGGQYF. DNA of the CDR3: TGTGCCAGCACCGGCCCGGGGGGAGGGCAGTACTTC.

The chain combines TRBV4-3 with TRBJ2-3; the D gene could be TRBD1 or TRBD2 (5 bases each). V was clipped by 5 bases and J by 8 bases, with 11 bases between them. Germline V gene data show CDR1 as LGHNA and CDR2 as YSLEER. There are 12 residues in the CDR3. The CDR3 coding sequence is TGCGCCAGCAGCAACCGGGGCGGTACGCAGTATTTT. It translates to CASSNRGGTQYF.

This clonotype was picked up a small number of times. V and J are TRBV6-5 and TRBJ2-1; 9 nucleotides align to TRBD2. The CDR3 has 16 residues. The trim removed 8 bases at V and 4 bases at J, leaving 12 bases unmatched. The germline gives CDR1 MNHEY, CDR2 SVGAGI. The CDR3 bases are TGTGCCAGCGGATCGCCCGCGGGGGGGAAATACAATGAGCAGTTCTTC. Encoded protein: CASGSPAGGKYNEQFF.

The genes are TRBV9 and TRBJ1-2, with a tentative D call TRBD1 (6 bases). V dropped 6 bases and J dropped 5 bases, with 14 bases sitting between them. The CDR3 runs to 13 residues. From germline, CDR1 is SGDLS and CDR2 YYNGEE. The CDR3 DNA reads TGTGCCAGCACGAAGGGGGACGCGTATGGCTACACCTTC. Encoded protein: CASTKGDAYGYTF.

V gene TRBV28 combines with J gene TRBJ1-2; D is perhaps TRBD1 (5 bases). This CDR3 region has 12 residues. CDR1 is MDHEN and CDR2 is SYDVKM in the germline V gene. Trimming cost V 7 bases and J 4 bases, with 10 bases left between them. The CDR3 DNA follows: TGTGCCAGCAACCAGGGTCTCTATGGCTACACCTTC. This gives the protein CASNQGLYGYTF.